The 20 T cell receptor beta chains given below trace back to one sample, sequenced in a study of Ad26.COV2.S vaccination and SARS-CoV-2 variants. Clones were sequenced by immunoSEQ multiplex PCR, and TCRdb holds only the in-frame ones, with some missing. The sample has roughly 400,000 clones; around 92% are singletons. Documented treatment: around 19 received Ad26.COV2.S at low or high dose, single or two shots; about 5 received placebo; per-sample allocation not given. The study sampled participants on day 63 after the first vaccine or placebo injection. Specimen: peripheral blood, collected in a trial of Ad26.COV2.S vaccine versus placebo. These receptors were taken from a person aged 18-65 years who received the Ad26.COV2.S COVID-19 vaccine or a placebo.

This sequence joins TRBV5-1 and TRBJ1-5, with no clear D. The germline V and J ends were trimmed by 4 bases and 0 bases, with 14 bases remaining between them. This CDR3 has 16 residues. Germline V gene lookup returns CDR1 SGHRS and CDR2 YFSETQ. CDR3 loop: CASSLGASYSNQPQHF. The CDR3, as DNA: TGCGCCAGCAGCCTGGGCGCATCTTATAGCAATCAGCCCCAGCATTTT. The full variable domain, rest sourced from reference TRBV5-1 and TRBJ1-5, is KAGVTQTPRYLIKTRGQQVTLSCSPISGHRSVSWYQQTPGQGLQFLFEYFSETQRNKGNFPGRFSGRQFSNSRSEMNVSTLELGDSALYLCASSLGASYSNQPQHFGDGTRLSIL.

This clone was detected only a few times. This chain joins TRBV7-2 and TRBJ1-1; D is undetermined. CDR1 is SGHTA and CDR2 is FQGNSA in the germline V gene. Trimming stripped 2 bases from V and 5 bases from J, with 12 bases between. The CDR3 has 14 amino acids. CDR3 protein: CASSLTRVLTEAFF. CDR3 DNA: TGTGCCAGCAGCTTAACAAGAGTGTTGACTGAAGCTTTCTTT.

The rearrangement uses TRBV9 and TRBJ2-1; D remains unclear. Germline V CDR1 and CDR2: SGDLS, YYNGEE. V lost 0 bases, J lost 4 bases, and 14 bases lay in between. The CDR3 has 16 amino acids. CDR3 sequence (DNA): TGTGCCAGCAGCGTAGGTCTCCATGGGGTGTACAATGAGCAGTTCTTC. Translating gives CASSVGLHGVYNEQFF.

The J gene is TRBJ2-7, the V gene TRBV6-6; D is uncertain. Looked up from germline, CDR1 is MNHNY and CDR2 is SVGAGI (reference sequence). V was pared by 7 bases and J by 5 bases, with 9 bases between. This CDR3 is 11 amino acids long. CDR3 residues: CASNRAHEQYF. Written as DNA, the CDR3 is TGTGCCAGCAACCGTGCCCACGAGCAGTACTTC.

The J gene is TRBJ1-5, the V gene TRBV27; D remains unclear. The CDR3 totals 13 residues. Germline V gene lookup returns CDR1 MNHEY and CDR2 SMNVEV (reference sequence). The V and J ends lost 6 bases and 0 bases respectively, with 6 bases between them. The CDR3 sequence is CASRLGSNQPQHF. In nucleotides, the CDR3 is TGTGCCAGCAGATTGGGTAGCAATCAGCCCCAGCATTTT.

CDR3 amino acids: CASSFMGRANEKLFF. CDR3 nucleotide sequence: TGTGCCAGCAGCTTCATGGGCCGTGCTAATGAAAAACTGTTTTTT. The chain employs TRBV5-4 and TRBJ1-4; no reliable D call. V lost 2 bases to trimming and J lost 3 bases, with 11 bases between them. Germline V lookup: CDR1 SGHNT, CDR2 YYREEE (reference sequence). This CDR3 contains 15 residues.

The CDR3 sequence is CASSILLNTEAFF. Here the CDR3 DNA reads TGTGCCAGTAGTATACTATTGAACACTGAAGCTTTCTTT. V gene TRBV19 combines with J gene TRBJ1-1; no definite D call. V was cut by 2 bases and J by 0 bases, with 4 bases left in between. The CDR3 consists of 13 residues. Germline values: CDR1 LNHDA, CDR2 SQIVND (reference sequence).

This clone was detected only once. This chain connects TRBV18 to TRBJ2-3; 12 nucleotides line up with TRBD2. The V and J ends lost 4 bases and 1 base, in that order; junction bases with no gene match: 3. CDR3 length: 16 residues. Looked up from germline, CDR1 is KGHSH and CDR2 is LQKENI. CDR3 in amino acids: CASSLRTSGGTDTQYF. The CDR3 DNA is TGTGCCAGCTCACTACGGACTAGCGGGGGCACAGATACGCAGTATTTT.

As for this clone: The sample has other DNA sequences that encode this CDR3 too. DNA for the CDR3: TGCGCCAGCAGTCCGGGGCTACAAGAGACCCAGTACTTC. It specifies CASSPGLQETQYF. This rearrangement joins TRBV5-1 to TRBJ2-5, with D perhaps matching TRBD1 or TRBD2 (5 bases each). The CDR3 contains 13 residues. Trimming shortened V by 5 bases and J by 2 bases, and 10 bases separated the two germline ends. CDR1 SGHRS and CDR2 YFSETQ come from the germline V gene.

This chain uses TRBV7-2 with TRBJ2-7; 13 nucleotides align to TRBD2. CDR3 length equals 19 residues. In germline, CDR1 is SGHTA, CDR2 FQGNSA. J was trimmed by 2 bases and V by 5 bases; bases with no gene match: 15. In DNA form, the CDR3 reads TGTGCCAGCAGCGTGCCGATCACTAGCGGGGGGGCCCCAACCTACGAGCAGTACTTC. It is translated as CASSVPITSGGAPTYEQYF.

The J gene is TRBJ1-3, the V gene TRBV7-9; D is unresolved. CDR1 and CDR2 from the germline V gene are SEHNR and FQNEAQ (reference sequence). The V end lost 4 bases, the J end lost 0 bases, and 7 bases lay between the germline ends. The CDR3 sequence is 14 residues long. The CDR3 sequence: CASSSELSGNTIYF. CDR3 nucleotides: TGTGCCAGCAGCTCCGAGCTCTCTGGAAACACCATATATTTT. Together with reference TRBV7-9 and TRBJ1-3, the CDR3 gives the full variable domain: DTGVSQNPRHKITKRGQNVTFRCDPISEHNRLYWYRQTLGQGPEFLTYFQNEAQLEKSRLLSDRFSAERPKGSFSTLEIQRTEQGDSAMYLCASSSELSGNTIYFGEGSWLTVV.

The chain combines TRBV29-1 with TRBJ2-1; 16 bases are a match to TRBD2. V was pared by 1 base and J by 8 bases, with 8 bases of the junction left unmatched. Germline V CDR1 and CDR2: SQVTM, ANQGSEA. The CDR3 is 17 residues long. The CDR3 reads CSVEGGTSGGATDEQFF. The CDR3 bases are TGCAGCGTTGAAGGAGGGACTAGCGGGGGGGCCACGGATGAGCAGTTCTTC.

The genes are TRBV5-1 and TRBJ2-5; 8 nucleotides agree with TRBD1. Germline V gene data show CDR1 as SGHRS and CDR2 as YFSETQ. With V trimmed by 4 bases and J by 2 bases, 10 bases remained unmatched. The CDR3 sequence is 16 residues long. The DNA for the CDR3 is TGCGCCAGCAGCCCTCTCACCGGGACAGGACAAGAGACCCAGTACTTC. Its protein product is CASSPLTGTGQETQYF.

The chain combines TRBV7-9 with TRBJ1-3; D is perhaps TRBD1 (6 bases). This CDR3 has 15 residues. Germline CDR1 reads SEHNR; CDR2 reads FQNEAQ (reference sequence). V lost 5 bases, J lost 0 bases, and 11 bases lay in between. Written as DNA, the CDR3 is TGTGCCAGCAGCCGAACAGGGAGCTCTGGAAACACCATATATTTT. Translated: CASSRTGSSGNTIYF.

Comments on this clone: Other DNA variants within this sample encode the same CDR3. The chain employs TRBV27 and TRBJ2-7; the D gene is possibly TRBD2 (6 bases). There are 14 residues in the CDR3. Germline V gene data show CDR1 as MNHEY and CDR2 as SMNVEV (reference sequence). Trimming cost V 3 bases and J 2 bases, with 11 bases left between them. The CDR3 here is CASSFGTGAYEQYF. CDR3 nucleotides: TGTGCCAGCAGTTTTGGGACGGGGGCCTACGAGCAGTACTTC.

This rearrangement joins TRBV28 to TRBJ1-3; D ambiguous. The CDR3 has 14 amino acids. From germline, CDR1 is MDHEN and CDR2 SYDVKM. The ends were cut back, 6 bases at V and 1 base at J, with 10 bases in the middle. DNA for the CDR3: TGTGCCAGCAGGGGATGGGGATCTGGAAACACCATATATTTT. Its translation: CASRGWGSGNTIYF.

This rearrangement joins TRBV7-9 to TRBJ1-1, with 7 bases lining up with TRBD1. This CDR3 spans 16 amino acids. V gave up 5 bases and J gave up 0 bases; unmatched junction bases: 9. Germline loops: CDR1 SEHNR, CDR2 FQNEAQ (reference sequence). CDR3 in DNA: TGTGCCAGCAGCCACCTGACAGGGAGGATGAACACTGAAGCTTTCTTT. Amino acid sequence: CASSHLTGRMNTEAFF.

This clone was recorded only once. This rearrangement joins TRBV2 to TRBJ2-3, with D possibly TRBD1 on 6 matching bases. The CDR3 covers 15 residues. Trimming stripped 4 bases from V and 1 base from J, with 12 bases between. CDR1 SNHLY and CDR2 FYNNEI come from the germline V gene. CDR3 in amino acids: CASSVLPGGTDTQYF. The CDR3 DNA reads as TGTGCCAGCAGTGTCCTCCCAGGGGGCACAGATACGCAGTATTTT.

The chain uses TRBV18 and TRBJ1-4; 7 bases are shared with TRBD1. This CDR3 comprises 16 residues. Germline assignment: CDR1 KGHSH and CDR2 LQKENI. The junction had 7 bases not matched to a gene; V was cut back by 0 bases and J by 6 bases. Written as DNA, the CDR3 is TGTGCCAGCTCACCACCGAAACAGGGGCTGGATGAAAAACTGTTTTTT. Translated, it gives CASSPPKQGLDEKLFF.

This chain links TRBV5-4 with TRBJ2-6, with D perhaps TRBD1 (6 bases). Trimming cost V 4 bases and J 1 base, with 9 bases left between them. The CDR3 has 15 residues. In germline, CDR1 is SGHNT, CDR2 YYREEE (reference sequence). CDR3 DNA: TGTGCCAGCAGCACAACAGGGTCTGGGGCCAACGTCCTGACTTTC. It codes for CASSTTGSGANVLTF.